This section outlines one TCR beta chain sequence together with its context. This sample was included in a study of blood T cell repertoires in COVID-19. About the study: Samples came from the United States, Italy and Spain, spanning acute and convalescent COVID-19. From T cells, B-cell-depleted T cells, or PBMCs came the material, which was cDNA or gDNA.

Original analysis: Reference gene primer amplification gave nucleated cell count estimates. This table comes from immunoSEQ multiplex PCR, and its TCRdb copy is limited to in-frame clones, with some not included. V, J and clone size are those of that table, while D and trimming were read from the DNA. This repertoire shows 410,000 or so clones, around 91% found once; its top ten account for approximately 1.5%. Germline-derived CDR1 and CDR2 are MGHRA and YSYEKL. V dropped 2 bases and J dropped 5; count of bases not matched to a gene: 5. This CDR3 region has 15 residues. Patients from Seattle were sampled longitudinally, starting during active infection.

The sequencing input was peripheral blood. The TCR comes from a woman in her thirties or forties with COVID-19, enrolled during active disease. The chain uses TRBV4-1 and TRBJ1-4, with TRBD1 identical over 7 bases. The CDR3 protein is CASSQRTGTNEKLFF. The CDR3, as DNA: TGCGCCAGCAGCCAACGGACAGGTACCAATGAAAAACTGTTTTTT.